This T cell receptor beta chain was found in a study of technical replicates of blood from four donors. The V end lost 3 bases, the J end lost 4 bases, and 12 bases lay between the germline ends. Per germline, CDR1 SGHTA and CDR2 FQGTGA. The CDR3 extends over 14 amino acids. TCRdb keeps only in-frame clones here, not all; method: immunoSEQ multiplex PCR. Here the sample spans tens of thousands of clones, approximately 96% being singletons. The specimen was T cells isolated from PBMCs. This clonotype was sampled from a human donor in good health. The chain uses TRBV7-3 and TRBJ1-1; possible D gene TRBD1, 6 bases. The chain's CDR3 is CASSFDLGGTEAFF. The CDR3 nucleotides read TGTGCCAGCAGCTTTGACCTAGGGGGCACTGAAGCTTTCTTT.